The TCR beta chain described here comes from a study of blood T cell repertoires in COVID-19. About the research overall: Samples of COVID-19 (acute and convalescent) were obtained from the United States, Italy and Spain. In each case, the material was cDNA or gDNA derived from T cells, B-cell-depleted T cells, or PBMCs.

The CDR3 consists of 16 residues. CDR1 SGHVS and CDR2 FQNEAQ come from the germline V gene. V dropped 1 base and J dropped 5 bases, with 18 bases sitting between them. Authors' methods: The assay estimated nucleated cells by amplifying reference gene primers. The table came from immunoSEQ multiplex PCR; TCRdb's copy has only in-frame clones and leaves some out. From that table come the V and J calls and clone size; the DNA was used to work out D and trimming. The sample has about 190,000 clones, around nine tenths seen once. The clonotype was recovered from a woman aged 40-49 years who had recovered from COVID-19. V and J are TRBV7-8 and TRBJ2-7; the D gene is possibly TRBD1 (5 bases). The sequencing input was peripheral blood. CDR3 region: CASSLEYGREFDEQYF. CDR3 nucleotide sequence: TGTGCCAGCAGCTTAGAATACGGCAGGGAATTCGACGAGCAGTACTTC.